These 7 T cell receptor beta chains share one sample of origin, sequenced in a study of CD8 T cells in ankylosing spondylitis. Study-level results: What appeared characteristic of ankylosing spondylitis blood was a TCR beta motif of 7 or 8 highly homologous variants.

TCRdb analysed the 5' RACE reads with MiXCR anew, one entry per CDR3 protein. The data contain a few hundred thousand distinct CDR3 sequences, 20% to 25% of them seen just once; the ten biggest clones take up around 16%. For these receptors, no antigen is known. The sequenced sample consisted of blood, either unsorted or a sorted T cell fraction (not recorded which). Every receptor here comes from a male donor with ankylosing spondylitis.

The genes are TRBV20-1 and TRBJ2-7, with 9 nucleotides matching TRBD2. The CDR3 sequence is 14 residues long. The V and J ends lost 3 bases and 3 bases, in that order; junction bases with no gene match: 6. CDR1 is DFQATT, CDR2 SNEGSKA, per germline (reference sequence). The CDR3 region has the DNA TGCAGTGCTAGGTGGGCGGGAGGGAACTACGAGCAGTACTTC. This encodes CSARWAGGNYEQYF.

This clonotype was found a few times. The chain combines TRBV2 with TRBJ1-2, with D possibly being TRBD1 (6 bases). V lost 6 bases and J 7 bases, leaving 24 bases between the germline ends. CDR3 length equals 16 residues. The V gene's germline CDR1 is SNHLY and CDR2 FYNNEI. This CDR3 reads CASRTDGQFLSAGYTF. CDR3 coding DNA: TGTGCCAGCAGGACGGATGGACAGTTCCTTTCTGCTGGCTACACCTTC.

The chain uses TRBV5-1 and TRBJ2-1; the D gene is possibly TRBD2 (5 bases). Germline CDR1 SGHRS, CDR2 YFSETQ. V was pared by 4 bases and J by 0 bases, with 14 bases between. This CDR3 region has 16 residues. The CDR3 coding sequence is TGCGCCAGCAGCCACCAGAGCGGTTTCTCCTACAATGAGCAGTTCTTC. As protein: CASSHQSGFSYNEQFF.

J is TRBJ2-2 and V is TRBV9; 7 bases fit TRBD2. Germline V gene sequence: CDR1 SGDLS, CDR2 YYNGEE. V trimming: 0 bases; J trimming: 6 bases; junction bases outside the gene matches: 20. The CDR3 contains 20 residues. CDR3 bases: TGTGCCAGCAGCGTAGTCCCTCATCGGAAGGGGCTACGGGGGGCCGGGGAGCTGTTTTTT. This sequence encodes CASSVVPHRKGLRGAGELFF.

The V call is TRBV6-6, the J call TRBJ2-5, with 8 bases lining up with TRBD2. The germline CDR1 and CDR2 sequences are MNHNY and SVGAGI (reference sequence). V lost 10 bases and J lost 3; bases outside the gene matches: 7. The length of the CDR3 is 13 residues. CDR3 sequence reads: CATQRESKETQYF. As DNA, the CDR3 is TGTGCCACCCAGCGGGAGAGTAAAGAGACCCAGTACTTC.

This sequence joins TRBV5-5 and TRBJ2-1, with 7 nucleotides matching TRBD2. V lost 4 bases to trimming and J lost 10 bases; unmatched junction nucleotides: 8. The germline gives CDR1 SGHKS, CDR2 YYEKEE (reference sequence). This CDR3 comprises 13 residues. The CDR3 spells CASSVTSPWEQFF. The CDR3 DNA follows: TGTGCCAGCAGCGTGACTAGCCCGTGGGAGCAGTTCTTC.

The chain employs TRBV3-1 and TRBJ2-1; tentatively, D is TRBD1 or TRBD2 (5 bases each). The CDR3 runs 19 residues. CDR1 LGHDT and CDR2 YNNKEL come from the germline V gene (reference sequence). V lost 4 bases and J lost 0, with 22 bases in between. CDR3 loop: CASSPRRLRGVGSYNEQFF. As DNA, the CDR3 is TGTGCCAGCAGCCCCCGCAGACTTAGGGGAGTCGGCTCCTACAATGAGCAGTTCTTC.